A selection of T cell receptor beta chains follows, all from one sample in a study of blood T cell repertoires in COVID-19. TCRdb keeps only in-frame clones here, not all; method: immunoSEQ multiplex PCR. The sample holds about 150,000 clones, roughly 88% seen once. What was sequenced was peripheral blood. The receptors stem from a man aged 55-75 years with COVID-19, enrolled during active disease. CDR3s leave out the opening cysteine and the closing phenylalanine or tryptophan. The order of the fields is CDR3 protein, J gene, V gene.

ASSKAAGHTTEAF	TRBJ1-1	TRBV5-4
ASSSSRDTEAF	TRBJ1-1	TRBV7-3
ASSFVGSTEAF	TRBJ1-1	TRBV12-3/TRBV12-4
ASRLTGPSGNTIY	TRBJ1-3	TRBV2
ASTKLQGSGNTIY	TRBJ1-3	TRBV11-2
ASSPRDRGSYEQY	TRBJ2-7	TRBV7-9
ASSSDYEIDTQY	TRBJ2-3	TRBV13
ASSQGGTVENTEAF	TRBJ1-1	TRBV3-1/TRBV3-2
ASNRPPGDAEAF	TRBJ1-1	TRBV5-4
ASSPGQARDNSPLH	TRBJ1-6	TRBV5-4
ASCFMGPRQF	TRBJ2-1	TRBV12-3/TRBV12-4
ASSGQQGAREKLF	TRBJ1-4	TRBV14
ASGTVHSADTQY	TRBJ2-3	TRBV6-5
ASGKTGFRGEQF	TRBJ2-1	TRBV6-6
ASRLNKRGSGYT	TRBJ1-2	TRBV7-2
ASSEGLAGTWETQY	TRBJ2-5	TRBV9
ASSYNTGADGEQF	TRBJ2-1	TRBV9
ASRQRGGLDNSPLH	TRBJ1-6	TRBV7-8
ASSLDRGDSPLH	TRBJ1-6	TRBV5-1
SASPGLAVRAKNIQY	TRBJ2-4	TRBV20-1
ASSQGQGNYGYT	TRBJ1-2	TRBV18
ASSEAQIYEQY	TRBJ2-7	TRBV6-1
ASSPAGGLTYNEQF	TRBJ2-1	TRBV18
ASSVTPGQDTGELF	TRBJ2-2	TRBV9
ASSKSLSWRKLHSGANVLT	TRBJ2-6	TRBV21-1
ASSKGQGNSPLH	TRBJ1-6	TRBV21-1
ASSPLHAGDAEAF	TRBJ1-1	TRBV18
SVVYLNTEAF	TRBJ1-1	TRBV29-1
ASSQEQRDYGYT	TRBJ1-2	TRBV4-3
ASSQSPLRQGNTEAF	TRBJ1-1	TRBV14
AWSVGYRGPEAF	TRBJ1-1	TRBV30
ASSYQGLGNQPQH	TRBJ1-5	TRBV6-2/TRBV6-3
AARRQGSDGNTIY	TRBJ1-3	TRBV10-3
ASSSTSSTYNEQF	TRBJ2-1	TRBV7-2
ASSQIGERAF	TRBJ1-1	TRBV11-2